The 17 T cell receptor beta chains reported below all come from one sample, sequenced in a study of neurological immune-mediated disorders. TCRdb itself ran the 5' RACE reads through MiXCR, one entry per CDR3 protein. This table holds more than 40,000 distinct CDR3 sequences, 3% to 3.5% found once. Sequencing was performed on PBMCs. Receptor source: a woman in her forties or fifties with multiple sclerosis.

In DNA, the CDR3 is TGTGCCAGCAGTAATTCGGGGGAGACCCAGTACTTC. Its translation: CASSNSGETQYF. The rearrangement joins TRBV28 to TRBJ2-5; tentative D call: TRBD2 (5 bases). Trimming removed 5 bases at V and 5 bases at J, with 9 bases between. The length of the CDR3 is 12 residues. Germline values: CDR1 MDHEN, CDR2 SYDVKM.

This clonotype was seen repeatedly, ten times or more. V and J are TRBV5-1 and TRBJ1-1; 9 positions agree with TRBD1. Germline V gene sequence: CDR1 SGHRS, CDR2 YFSETQ. V was pared by 2 bases and J by 3 bases, with 5 bases of the junction left unmatched. The CDR3 has 15 residues. In DNA form, the CDR3 reads TGCGCCAGCAGCTTAAACAGGGGGCCGGACACTGAAGCTTTCTTT. This gives the protein CASSLNRGPDTEAFF.

This clonotype was seen repeatedly, ten times or more. The chain joins TRBV6-5 to TRBJ2-7; TRBD2 matches 8 bases. The CDR3 is 15 residues long. V lost 7 bases to trimming and J lost 3 bases; unmatched junction nucleotides: 11. The germline V gene has CDR1 MNHEY and CDR2 SVGAGI. The CDR3 DNA follows: TGTGCCAGCAAACCTGCGGGGGGAGGTGGCTACGAGCAGTACGTC. Protein: CASKPAGGGGYEQYV.

This clonotype showed up many times. The chain couples TRBV5-1 to TRBJ1-2; a possible D gene is TRBD1 (5 bases). V dropped 3 bases and J dropped 0 bases, with 12 bases sitting between them. Germline loops: CDR1 SGHRS, CDR2 YFSETQ. CDR3 length equals 15 residues. Here the CDR3 DNA reads TGCGCCAGCAGCTCACCGGGACCTGCTAACTATGGCTACACCTTC. Translating gives CASSSPGPANYGYTF. The entire variable domain, with the rest obtained from reference TRBV5-1 and TRBJ1-2, is as follows: KAGVTQTPRYLIKTRGQQVTLSCSPISGHRSVSWYQQTPGQGLQFLFEYFSETQRNKGNFPGRFSGRQFSNSRSEMNVSTLELGDSALYLCASSSPGPANYGYTFGSGTRLTVV.

This clonotype was observed at least ten times. The chain joins TRBV20-1 to TRBJ2-5; 9 bases are a match to TRBD1. The CDR3 covers 17 residues. CDR1 and CDR2 (germline): DFQATT, SNEGSKA (reference sequence). After removal of 0 bases from V and 1 base from J, the junction contained 9 bases not matched to a gene. The CDR3 region is CSARDLFGTGPQETQYF. The CDR3, as DNA: TGCAGTGCTAGAGATCTCTTCGGGACAGGGCCCCAAGAGACCCAGTACTTC.

This clonotype was recorded at least ten times. The CDR3 DNA reads TGTGCCAGCAGTTTATCAGGCTACTATGGCTACACCTTC. This codes for CASSLSGYYGYTF. The rearrangement uses TRBV12-3 or TRBV12-4 and TRBJ1-2; D is unresolved. The CDR3 has 13 residues. V was pared by 2 bases and J by 3 bases, with 7 bases between.

Ten or more counts support this clonotype. V gene TRBV20-1 combines with J gene TRBJ2-3; perhaps D is TRBD1 or TRBD2 (5 bases each). Germline CDR1 DFQATT, CDR2 SNEGSKA (reference sequence). The CDR3 contains 14 residues. The CDR3 sequence is CSATPGPNMDTQYF. CDR3 nucleotides: TGCAGCGCCACCCCGGGACCTAATATGGATACGCAGTATTTT.

In this sample, this clonotype turned up many times. The genes are TRBV7-2 and TRBJ2-1; D uncertain. Germline V gives CDR1 SGHTA, CDR2 FQGNSA. Trimming cost V 3 bases and J 6 bases, with 3 bases left between them. This CDR3 is built from 11 residues. CDR3 nucleotides: TGTGCCAGCAGCTTGTTCAATGAGCAGTTCTTC. Translation gives CASSLFNEQFF.

Ten or more counts support this clonotype. The chain employs TRBV4-2 and TRBJ1-1; D remains ambiguous. The CDR3 length is 13 residues. Germline loops: CDR1 LGHNA, CDR2 YNFKEQ. Trimming took off 0 bases at V and 0 bases at J, with 2 bases between the two ends. CDR3: CASSQDLNTEAFF. Written as DNA, the CDR3 is TGTGCCAGCAGCCAAGATCTGAACACTGAAGCTTTCTTT.

Many counts were recorded for this clonotype. V usage is TRBV12-3 or TRBV12-4 and J usage is TRBJ2-4; D is unresolved. This CDR3 is 17 amino acids long. Trimming stripped 6 bases from V and 0 bases from J, with 18 bases between. CDR3 bases: TGTGCCAGCAGCCCCGAGGCGGCAGAACTAGCCAAAAACATTCAGTACTTC. It codes for CASSPEAAELAKNIQYF.

At least ten counts were recorded for this clonotype. In nucleotides, the CDR3 is TGCGCCAGCAGCCGTACCGGGACTAGCGGGGGTGGCACAGATACGCAGTATTTT. Protein sequence: CASSRTGTSGGGTDTQYF. The V gene is TRBV4-1, the J gene TRBJ2-3; 14 bases are shared with TRBD2. The junction had 7 bases not matched to a gene; V was cut back by 4 bases and J by 1 base. The CDR3 sequence is 18 residues long. Germline loops: CDR1 MGHRA, CDR2 YSYEKL.

Comment on this clonotype: This may stem from a read error, because a much larger clone lies one nucleotide away. V usage is TRBV5-1 and J usage is TRBJ1-2, with unresolved D. Per the germline V gene, CDR1 is SGHRS and CDR2 is YFSETQ. The V gene lost 0 bases and the J gene lost 3 bases, with 12 bases spanning the gap. This CDR3 contains 15 residues. The CDR3, as DNA: TGCGCCAGCAGCTTGGTGGGAAAGGGAGACTATGGCTACACCTTC. Translating gives CASSLVGKGDYGYTF.

This clonotype appeared many times. The J gene is TRBJ2-1, the V gene TRBV18, with TRBD1 matching over 7 bases. The CDR3 consists of 15 residues. The V and J ends lost 2 bases and 1 base, in that order; junction bases with no gene match: 2. Germline V gene lookup returns CDR1 KGHSH and CDR2 LQKENI. Here the CDR3 DNA reads TGTGCCAGCTCACCAGAACAGGGGTCCTACAATGAGCAGTTCTTC. Protein sequence: CASSPEQGSYNEQFF. The whole variable domain, filled in from reference TRBV18 and TRBJ2-1, reads NAGVMQNPRHLVRRRGQEARLRCSPMKGHSHVYWYRQLPEEGLKFMVYLQKENIIDESGMPKERFSAEFPKEGPSILRIQQVVRGDSAAYFCASSPEQGSYNEQFFGPGTRLTVL.

This clonotype was found many times. The rearrangement links TRBV20-1 to TRBJ2-1; 12 bases map to TRBD2. The CDR3 is 12 amino acids. Germline-derived CDR1 and CDR2 are DFQATT and SNEGSKA (reference sequence). V lost 7 bases and J lost 12; bases outside the gene matches: 7. This chain's CDR3 is CSVLGLAGWQFF. For the CDR3, the DNA is TGCAGTGTGTTAGGACTAGCGGGGTGGCAGTTCTTC.

This clonotype was observed at least ten times. This chain links TRBV10-3 with TRBJ2-1; 16 positions match TRBD2. The CDR3 contains 18 residues. J gave up 0 bases and V 6 bases, and 5 bases lay outside the gene matches. The germline V gene has CDR1 ENHRY and CDR2 SYGVKD. CDR3 DNA sequence: TGTGCCATCAGGGGGACTAGCGGGAGGGCCCGCTCCTACAATGAGCAGTTCTTC. It is translated as CAIRGTSGRARSYNEQFF.

This clonotype was recorded at least ten times. This sequence joins TRBV12-3 or TRBV12-4 and TRBJ2-7, with 10 bases fitting TRBD1. V trimming: 5 bases; J trimming: 3 bases; junction bases outside the gene matches: 7. The CDR3 length is 15 residues. In nucleotides, the CDR3 is TGTGCCAGCAGTGAGGGGGGGGACAGGGGCTACGAGCAGTACTTC. This sequence encodes CASSEGGDRGYEQYF.

This clonotype was observed a handful of times. The chain has TRBV20-1 and TRBJ1-3, with unresolved D. Germline V gene sequence: CDR1 DFQATT, CDR2 SNEGSKA (reference sequence). The CDR3 spans 14 residues. Trimming cost V 2 bases and J 3 bases, with 11 bases left between them. For the CDR3, the DNA is TGCAGTGCTAGACAGCCGGCCCTTGGAAACACCATATATTTT. Protein: CSARQPALGNTIYF.